One sample yielded the 10 T cell receptor beta chains listed below, sequenced in a study of T cell changes during pregnancy in multiple sclerosis. Method: immunoSEQ multiplex PCR; TCRdb's copy keeps in-frame clones and lacks some. Of over 70,000 clones listed, 90% to 95% were seen once; the top ten hold roughly 0.81%. Specimen: peripheral blood, collected in the third trimester of pregnancy. These receptor sequences come from a female donor with multiple sclerosis, enrolled in a pregnancy study.

The V gene is TRBV5-1, the J gene TRBJ2-1; D ambiguous. The germline V and J ends were trimmed by 1 base and 1 base, with 9 bases remaining between them. The CDR3 covers 15 residues. CDR1 is SGHRS and CDR2 is YFSETQ in the germline V gene. The CDR3, as DNA: TGCGCCAGCAGCTTGCCGGGTAGGTCCTACAATGAGCAGTTCTTC. Its protein product is CASSLPGRSYNEQFF. Together with reference TRBV5-1 and TRBJ2-1, the CDR3 gives the full variable domain: KAGVTQTPRYLIKTRGQQVTLSCSPISGHRSVSWYQQTPGQGLQFLFEYFSETQRNKGNFPGRFSGRQFSNSRSEMNVSTLELGDSALYLCASSLPGRSYNEQFFGPGTRLTVL.

The chain carries TRBV9 and TRBJ2-7; 8 bases fit TRBD1. Trimming took 3 bases from V and 7 from J; bases not matched to a gene: 9. CDR1 and CDR2 (germline): SGDLS, YYNGEE. CDR3 size: 14 residues. The CDR3 bases are TGTGCCAGCAGCGGGGAGCAGGGGGCGCGGGAGCAGTACTTC. Its translation is CASSGEQGAREQYF.

This clone was seen once. The chain combines TRBV27 with TRBJ1-2; 8 nucleotides align to TRBD1. Trimming at V came to 4 bases and at J to 4 bases, leaving 8 bases not matched to a gene. The CDR3 consists of 15 residues. CDR1 is MNHEY and CDR2 is SMNVEV in the germline V gene (reference sequence). The CDR3: CASSSLRTGSYGYTF. The CDR3 region has the DNA TGTGCCAGCAGTTCCCTACGGACAGGGAGCTATGGCTACACCTTC.

V and J are TRBV14 and TRBJ2-2; D might be TRBD1 (6 bases). The CDR3 consists of 16 residues. Trimming removed 4 bases at V and 3 bases at J, with 15 bases between. Germline V lookup: CDR1 SGHDN, CDR2 FVKESK. This CDR3 is CASSLSGTRDTGELFF. The CDR3 bases are TGTGCCAGCAGCCTATCCGGGACAAGAGACACCGGGGAGCTGTTTTTT.

The V and J genes are TRBV5-4 and TRBJ2-2; D may be TRBD1 (6 bases). Per germline, CDR1 SGHNT and CDR2 YYREEE (reference sequence). Deletions cut 4 bases from V and 1 base from J, with 11 bases between. This CDR3 is 15 amino acids long. The CDR3 is CASSLGHLNTGELFF. The CDR3 DNA reads TGTGCCAGCAGCCTGGGACACCTGAACACCGGGGAGCTGTTTTTT.

The V call is TRBV27, the J call TRBJ2-1, with TRBD2 identical over 7 bases. The CDR3 consists of 14 residues. Germline CDR1 is MNHEY and CDR2 is SMNVEV (reference sequence). V shed 4 bases and J 8 bases; nucleotides not matched to a gene: 8. The DNA for the CDR3 is TGTGCCAGCAGTTCAAAGGGACTATTGGATGAGCAGTTCTTC. Its translation: CASSSKGLLDEQFF.

V is TRBV7-8 and J is TRBJ2-2, with TRBD2 identical over 11 bases. The CDR3 length is 15 residues. Germline V gene data show CDR1 as SGHVS and CDR2 as FQNEAQ. J was trimmed by 3 bases and V by 6 bases; bases with no gene match: 3. CDR3: CASRGTSGYTGELFF. Written as DNA, the CDR3 is TGTGCCAGCAGAGGGACTAGCGGCTACACCGGGGAGCTGTTTTTT.

On this clone: At one end, the junction sequence differs from germline, possibly due to a read error. CDR3 protein: CASSHLSGTGYFF. For the CDR3, the DNA is TGTGCCAGCAGCCACTTATCGGGCACAGGGTATTTCTTC. The gene calls are TRBV11-2 and TRBJ2-7; maybe TRBD1 (6 bases). The CDR3 is made up of 13 amino acids. Germline V CDR1 and CDR2: SGHAT, FQNNGV.

This clone was recorded a few times. The chain links TRBV6-5 to TRBJ1-2; TRBD1 matches at 8 bases. The V gene end was trimmed by 6 bases and the J gene end by 9 bases; junction bases not matched to a gene: 6. Per the germline V gene, CDR1 is MNHEY and CDR2 is SVGAGI. The CDR3 is 12 residues long. DNA for the CDR3: TGTGCCAGCAGCCCTGGACAGGGCCGCTACACCTTC. This sequence encodes CASSPGQGRYTF.

The chain employs TRBV2 and TRBJ1-2; 11 bases map to TRBD1. The germline CDR1 and CDR2 sequences are SNHLY and FYNNEI. The CDR3 is 15 amino acids. V was clipped by 0 bases and J by 6 bases; unmatched bases: 3. CDR3 bases: TGTGCCAGCAGTGAAGCTGCGGGACAGGGGGATGGCTACACCTTC. Amino acid sequence: CASSEAAGQGDGYTF.